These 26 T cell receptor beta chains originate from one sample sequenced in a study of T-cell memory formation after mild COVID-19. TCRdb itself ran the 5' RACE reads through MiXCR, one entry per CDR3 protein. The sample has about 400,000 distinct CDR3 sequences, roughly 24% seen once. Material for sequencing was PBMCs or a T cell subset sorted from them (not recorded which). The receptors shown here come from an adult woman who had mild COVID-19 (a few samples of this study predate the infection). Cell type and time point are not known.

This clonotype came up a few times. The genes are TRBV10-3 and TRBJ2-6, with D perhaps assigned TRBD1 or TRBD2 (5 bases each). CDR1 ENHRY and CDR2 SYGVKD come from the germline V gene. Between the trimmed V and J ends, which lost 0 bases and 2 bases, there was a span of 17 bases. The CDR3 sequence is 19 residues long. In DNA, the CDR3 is TGTGCCATCAGTGAGTCGACCCCCTCTGAGGGGCCTGGGGCCAACGTCCTGACTTTC. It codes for CAISESTPSEGPGANVLTF.

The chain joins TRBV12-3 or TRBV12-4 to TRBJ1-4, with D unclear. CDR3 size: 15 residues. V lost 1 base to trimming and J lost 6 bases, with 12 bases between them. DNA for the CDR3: TGTGCCAGCAGTTTAGGGGGTAGCCGCTATGAAAAACTGTTTTTT. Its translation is CASSLGGSRYEKLFF.

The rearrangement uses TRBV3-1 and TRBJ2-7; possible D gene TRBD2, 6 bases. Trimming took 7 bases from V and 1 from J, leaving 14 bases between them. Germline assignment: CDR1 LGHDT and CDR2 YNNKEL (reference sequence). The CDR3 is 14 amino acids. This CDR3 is CASTRGDGSYEQYF. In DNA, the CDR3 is TGTGCCAGCACCCGCGGGGACGGGTCCTACGAGCAGTACTTC.

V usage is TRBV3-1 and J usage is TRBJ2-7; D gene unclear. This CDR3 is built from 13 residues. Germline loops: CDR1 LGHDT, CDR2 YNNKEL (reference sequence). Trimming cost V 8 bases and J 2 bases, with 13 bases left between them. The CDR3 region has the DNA TGTGCCAGCCGGCTGGGCAGCACCTACGAGCAGTACTTC. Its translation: CASRLGSTYEQYF.

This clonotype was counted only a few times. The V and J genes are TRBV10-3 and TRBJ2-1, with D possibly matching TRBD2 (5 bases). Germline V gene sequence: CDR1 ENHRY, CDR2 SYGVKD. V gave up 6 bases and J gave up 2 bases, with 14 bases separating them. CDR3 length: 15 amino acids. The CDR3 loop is CAIREDQNPYNEQFF. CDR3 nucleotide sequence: TGTGCCATCAGGGAGGATCAGAATCCCTACAATGAGCAGTTCTTC.

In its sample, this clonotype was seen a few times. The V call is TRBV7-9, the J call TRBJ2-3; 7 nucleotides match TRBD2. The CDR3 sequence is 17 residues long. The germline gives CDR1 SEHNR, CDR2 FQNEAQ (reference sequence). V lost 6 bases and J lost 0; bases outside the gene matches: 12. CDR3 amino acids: CASSRGGVSGSTDTQYF. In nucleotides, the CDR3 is TGTGCCAGCAGTCGGGGAGGCGTTAGCGGGAGCACAGATACGCAGTATTTT.

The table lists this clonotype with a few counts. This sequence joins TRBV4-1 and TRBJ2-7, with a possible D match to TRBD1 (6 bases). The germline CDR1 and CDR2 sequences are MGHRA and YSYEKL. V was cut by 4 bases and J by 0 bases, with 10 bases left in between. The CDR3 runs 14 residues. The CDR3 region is CASSPDSNSYEQYF. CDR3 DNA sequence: TGCGCCAGCAGCCCGGACAGCAACTCCTACGAGCAGTACTTC.

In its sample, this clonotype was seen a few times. Written as DNA, the CDR3 is TGTGCCAGCAGCTACGGGACACCTACCTACGAGCAGTACTTC. As protein: CASSYGTPTYEQYF. The V and J genes are TRBV5-6 and TRBJ2-7; a possible D gene is TRBD1 (6 bases). CDR3 length: 14 residues. Per the germline V gene, CDR1 is SGHDT and CDR2 is YYEEEE. The V and J ends lost 3 bases and 2 bases respectively, with 12 bases between them.

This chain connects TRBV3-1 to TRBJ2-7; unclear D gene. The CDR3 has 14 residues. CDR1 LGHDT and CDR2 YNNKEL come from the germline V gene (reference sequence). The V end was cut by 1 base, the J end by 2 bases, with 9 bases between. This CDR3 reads CASSQGAVTYEQYF. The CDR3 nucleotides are TGTGCCAGCAGCCAAGGGGCCGTTACCTACGAGCAGTACTTC.

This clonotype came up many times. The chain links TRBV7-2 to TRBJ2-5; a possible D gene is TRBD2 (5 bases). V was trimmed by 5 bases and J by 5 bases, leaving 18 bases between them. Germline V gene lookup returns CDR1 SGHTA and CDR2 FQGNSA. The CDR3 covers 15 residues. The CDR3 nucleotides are TGTGCCAGCAGCCCAGGAGGCACTGGTGGGGAGACCCAGTACTTC. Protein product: CASSPGGTGGETQYF.

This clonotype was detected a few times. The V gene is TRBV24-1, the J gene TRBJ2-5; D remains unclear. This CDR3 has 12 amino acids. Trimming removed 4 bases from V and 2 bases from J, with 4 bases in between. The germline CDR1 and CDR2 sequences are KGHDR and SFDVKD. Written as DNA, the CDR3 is TGTGCCACCAGTGACGATCAAGAGACCCAGTACTTC. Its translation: CATSDDQETQYF.

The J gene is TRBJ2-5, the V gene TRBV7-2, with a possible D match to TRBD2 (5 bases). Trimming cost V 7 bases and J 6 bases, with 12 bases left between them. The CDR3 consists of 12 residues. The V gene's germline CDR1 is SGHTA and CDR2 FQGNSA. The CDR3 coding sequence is TGTGCCAGCATCTGGCCGGGGAAGACCCAGTACTTC. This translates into CASIWPGKTQYF.

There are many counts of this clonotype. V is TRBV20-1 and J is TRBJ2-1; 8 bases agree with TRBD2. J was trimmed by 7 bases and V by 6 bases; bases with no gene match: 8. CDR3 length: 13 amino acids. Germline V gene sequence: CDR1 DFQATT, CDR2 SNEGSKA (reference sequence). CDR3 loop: CSAPVAGLNEQFF. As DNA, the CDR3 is TGCAGTGCCCCGGTAGCGGGATTGAATGAGCAGTTCTTC.

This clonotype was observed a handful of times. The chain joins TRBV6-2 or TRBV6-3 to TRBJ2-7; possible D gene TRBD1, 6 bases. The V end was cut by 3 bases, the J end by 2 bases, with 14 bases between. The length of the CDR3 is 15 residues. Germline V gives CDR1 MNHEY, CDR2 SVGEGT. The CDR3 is CASSYLGQPTYEQYF. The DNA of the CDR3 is TGTGCCAGCAGTTATTTAGGACAGCCGACCTACGAGCAGTACTTC.

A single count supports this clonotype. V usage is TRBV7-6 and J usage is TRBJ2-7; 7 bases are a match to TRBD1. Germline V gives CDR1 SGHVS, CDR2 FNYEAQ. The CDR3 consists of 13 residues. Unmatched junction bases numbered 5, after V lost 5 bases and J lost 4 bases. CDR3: CASSTNRGYEQYF. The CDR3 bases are TGTGCCAGCAGCACAAACAGGGGATACGAGCAGTACTTC.

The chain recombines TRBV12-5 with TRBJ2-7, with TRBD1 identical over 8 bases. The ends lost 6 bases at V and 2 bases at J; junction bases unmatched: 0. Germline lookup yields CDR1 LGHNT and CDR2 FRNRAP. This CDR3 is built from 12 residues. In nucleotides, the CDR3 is TGTGCTAGTGGGACAGGGGCCTACGAGCAGTACTTC. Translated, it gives CASGTGAYEQYF.

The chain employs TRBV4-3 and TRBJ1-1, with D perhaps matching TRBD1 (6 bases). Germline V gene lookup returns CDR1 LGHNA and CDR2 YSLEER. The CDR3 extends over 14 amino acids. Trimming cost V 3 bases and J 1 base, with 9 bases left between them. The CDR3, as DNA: TGCGCCAGCAGCCAGGGGACACAGAACACTGAAGCTTTCTTT. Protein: CASSQGTQNTEAFF.

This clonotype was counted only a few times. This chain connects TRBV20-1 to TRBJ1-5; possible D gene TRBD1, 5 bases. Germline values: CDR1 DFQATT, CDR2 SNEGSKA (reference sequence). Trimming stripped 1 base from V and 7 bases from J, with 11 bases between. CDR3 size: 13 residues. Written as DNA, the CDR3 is TGCAGTGCTAGAGTCAGGGAGGGGCAGCCCCAGCATTTT. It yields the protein CSARVREGQPQHF.

CDR3 in amino acids: CASSQRAGGQTGDTQYF. Written as DNA, the CDR3 is TGTGCCAGCAGTCAAAGAGCGGGGGGGCAAACGGGAGATACGCAGTATTTT. The chain carries TRBV6-6 and TRBJ2-3; 10 bases fit TRBD2. The CDR3 sequence is 17 residues long. Looked up from germline, CDR1 is MNHNY and CDR2 is SVGAGI (reference sequence). V gave up 5 bases and J gave up 5 bases; unmatched junction bases: 13.

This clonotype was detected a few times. CDR3 in amino acids: CASRLSGGMNTGELFF. The CDR3 coding sequence is TGTGCCAGCAGGCTCAGCGGTGGGATGAACACCGGGGAGCTGTTTTTT. This rearrangement joins TRBV7-9 to TRBJ2-2, with D possibly being TRBD2 (5 bases). This CDR3 spans 16 amino acids. Trimming stripped 6 bases from V and 1 base from J, with 15 bases between. Germline V lookup: CDR1 SEHNR, CDR2 FQNEAQ (reference sequence). The variable domain in full, completed from reference TRBV7-9 and TRBJ2-2, reads DTGVSQNPRHKITKRGQNVTFRCDPISEHNRLYWYRQTLGQGPEFLTYFQNEAQLEKSRLLSDRFSAERPKGSFSTLEIQRTEQGDSAMYLCASRLSGGMNTGELFFGEGSRLTVL.

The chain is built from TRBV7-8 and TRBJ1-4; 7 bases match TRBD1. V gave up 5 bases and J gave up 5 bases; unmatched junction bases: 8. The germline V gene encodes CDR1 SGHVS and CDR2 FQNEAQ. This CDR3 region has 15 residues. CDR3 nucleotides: TGTGCCAGCAGCGCCAGACAGGGATGGAATGAAAAACTGTTTTTT. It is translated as CASSARQGWNEKLFF.

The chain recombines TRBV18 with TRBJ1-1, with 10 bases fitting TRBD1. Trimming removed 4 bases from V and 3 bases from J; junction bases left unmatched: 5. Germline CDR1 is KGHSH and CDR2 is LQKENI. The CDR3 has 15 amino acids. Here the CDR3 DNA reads TGTGCCAGCTCACGTTCCGGGACAGGGGACACTGAAGCTTTCTTT. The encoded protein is CASSRSGTGDTEAFF.

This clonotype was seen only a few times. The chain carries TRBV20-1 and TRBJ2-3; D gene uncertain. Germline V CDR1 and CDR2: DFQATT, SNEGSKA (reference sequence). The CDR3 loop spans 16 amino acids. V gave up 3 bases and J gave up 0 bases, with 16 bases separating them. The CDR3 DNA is TGCAGTGCTAGTTCGGGCGGCTTTTCTAGCACAGATACGCAGTATTTT. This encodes CSASSGGFSSTDTQYF.

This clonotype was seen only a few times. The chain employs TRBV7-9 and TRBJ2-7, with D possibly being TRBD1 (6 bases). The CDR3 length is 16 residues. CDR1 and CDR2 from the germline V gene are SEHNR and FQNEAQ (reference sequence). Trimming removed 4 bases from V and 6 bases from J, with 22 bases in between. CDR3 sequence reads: CASSYRQATHSGEQYF. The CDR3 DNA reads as TGTGCCAGCAGCTACCGACAGGCTACCCATTCAGGCGAGCAGTACTTC. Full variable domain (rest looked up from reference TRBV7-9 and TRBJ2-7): DTGVSQNPRHKITKRGQNVTFRCDPISEHNRLYWYRQTLGQGPEFLTYFQNEAQLEKSRLLSDRFSAERPKGSFSTLEIQRTEQGDSAMYLCASSYRQATHSGEQYFGPGTRLTVT.

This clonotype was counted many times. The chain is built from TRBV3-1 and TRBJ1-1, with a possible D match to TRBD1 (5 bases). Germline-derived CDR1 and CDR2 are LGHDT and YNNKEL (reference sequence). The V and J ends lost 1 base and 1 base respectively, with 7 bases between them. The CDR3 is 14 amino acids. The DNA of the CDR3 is TGTGCCAGCAGCCAAGGCCAGGGGAACACTGAAGCTTTCTTT. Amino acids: CASSQGQGNTEAFF.

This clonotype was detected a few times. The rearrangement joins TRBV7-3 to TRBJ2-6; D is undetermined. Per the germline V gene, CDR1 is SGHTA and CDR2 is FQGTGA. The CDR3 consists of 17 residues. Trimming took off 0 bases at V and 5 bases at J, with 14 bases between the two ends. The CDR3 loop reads CASSLTFSDPRANVLTF. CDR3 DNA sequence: TGTGCCAGCAGCTTAACTTTTTCGGACCCTCGGGCCAACGTCCTGACTTTC.